Presented here are 24 T cell receptor beta chains from one specimen sequenced in a study of regulatory T cells in long-lasting Graves disease. Library construction for TCR beta used iRepertoire HTBI primers and Arm-PCR of CDR3 regions. Each CDR3 protein is one row after TCRdb ran MiXCR on the multiplex PCR reads. The table has around 400,000 distinct CDR3 sequences, approximately 23% seen once. Indicated time point: persistent/refractory GD, antithyroid drugs over 5 years with positive TRAb. Extracted PBMC RNA gave rise to the TCR library. Sequencing used peripheral blood mononuclear cells (PBMCs), obtained when the disease was refractory, from a patient treated with antithyroid drugs. These receptors were taken from a woman aged 40 to 50 with Graves disease.

In this sample, this clonotype turned up many times. V and J are TRBV27 and TRBJ1-1; D call uncertain. The ends were cut back, 3 bases at V and 1 base at J, with 6 bases in the middle. Per germline, CDR1 MNHEY and CDR2 SMNVEV (reference sequence). This CDR3 has 13 amino acids. The CDR3 DNA sequence: TGTGCCAGCAGTTTTAACAGGAACACTGAAGCTTTCTTT. It translates to CASSFNRNTEAFF.

This clonotype has only a few counts. The V gene is TRBV19, the J gene TRBJ2-7, with 9 nucleotides matching TRBD2. The CDR3 contains 13 residues. V trimming: 3 bases; J trimming: 3 bases; junction bases outside the gene matches: 0. Germline V lookup: CDR1 LNHDA, CDR2 SQIVND (reference sequence). The CDR3 is CASSISGSYEQYF. In DNA form, the CDR3 reads TGTGCCAGTAGTATTAGCGGGAGCTACGAGCAGTACTTC.

This clonotype came up a few times. The rearrangement joins TRBV5-1 to TRBJ2-7; 10 bases are shared with TRBD1. V lost 1 base to trimming and J lost 4 bases; unmatched junction nucleotides: 5. The CDR3 has 15 amino acids. Germline V gives CDR1 SGHRS, CDR2 YFSETQ. The DNA for the CDR3 is TGCGCCAGCAGCTTGACCATGGACAGGGGGTACGAGCAGTACTTC. As protein: CASSLTMDRGYEQYF.

This clonotype has a handful of counts. A read error may be the cause here, since a much bigger clone is one base away. The chain is built from TRBV19 and TRBJ2-7; 9 bases match TRBD1. In germline, CDR1 is LNHDA, CDR2 SQIVND (reference sequence). CDR3 length: 12 residues. The V segment lost 9 bases and the J segment 3 bases; nucleotides outside the gene matches: 3. CDR3 in amino acids: CASGTGYYEQYF. In nucleotides, the CDR3 is TGTGCCAGCGGGACAGGGTACTACGAGCAGTACTTC. The complete variable domain, with remaining parts taken from reference TRBV19 and TRBJ2-7, reads DGGITQSPKYLFRKEGQNVTLSCEQNLNHDAMYWYRQDPGQGLRLIYYSQIVNDFQKGDIAEGYSVSREKKESFPLTVTSAQKNPTAFYLCASGTGYYEQYFGPGTRLTVT.

This clonotype was seen many times. The chain couples TRBV5-6 to TRBJ2-7; D ambiguous. The CDR3 is made up of 14 amino acids. V was cut by 4 bases and J by 7 bases, with 18 bases left in between. CDR1 and CDR2 from the germline V gene are SGHDT and YYEEEE. The CDR3 protein is CASSRWTLSKEQYF. CDR3 nucleotides: TGTGCCAGCAGCCGCTGGACCCTATCCAAGGAGCAGTACTTC.

The chain uses TRBV18 and TRBJ1-1; D remains ambiguous. CDR1 is KGHSH and CDR2 is LQKENI in the germline V gene. The CDR3 extends over 13 amino acids. The V end lost 2 bases, the J end lost 4 bases, and 8 bases lay between the germline ends. The CDR3 is CASSPGEATEAFF. DNA of the CDR3: TGTGCCAGCTCACCAGGAGAGGCCACTGAAGCTTTCTTT.

This clonotype was detected only a few times. The gene calls are TRBV10-3 and TRBJ2-1; possibly TRBD2 for D (5 bases). Germline V gene data show CDR1 as ENHRY and CDR2 as SYGVKD. CDR3 length equals 12 residues. V lost 0 bases to trimming and J lost 13 bases, with 10 bases between them. As DNA, the CDR3 is TGTGCCATCAGTGAGTCTACTAGAGACCAGTTCTTC. Protein sequence: CAISESTRDQFF.

The DNA for the CDR3 is TGTGCCAGCAGCTTAGTATGGACTAGCGGTTACAATGAGCAGTTCTTC. Protein: CASSLVWTSGYNEQFF. The gene calls are TRBV7-2 and TRBJ2-1, with 10 bases fitting TRBD2. The V and J ends lost 1 base and 4 bases, in that order; junction bases with no gene match: 4. CDR3 length: 16 amino acids. Germline assignment: CDR1 SGHTA and CDR2 FQGNSA.

A word on this clonotype: A much larger clone lies one base from this, so it may be a read error. The chain combines TRBV12-3 or TRBV12-4 with TRBJ2-5, with TRBD2 matching 14 bases. V shed 5 bases and J 4 bases; nucleotides not matched to a gene: 12. The CDR3 is made up of 18 amino acids. This CDR3 is CASSPGTSGRRLRETQYF. DNA for the CDR3: TGTGCCAGCAGTCCCGGGACTAGCGGGAGAAGGTTGCGAGAGACCCAGTACTTC.

This chain uses TRBV20-1 with TRBJ2-2, with 9 bases matching TRBD1. Germline CDR1 reads DFQATT; CDR2 reads SNEGSKA (reference sequence). Trimming removed 0 bases from V and 3 bases from J; junction bases left unmatched: 5. The CDR3 has 16 amino acids. As DNA, the CDR3 is TGCAGTGCTAGAGATCCCCGGACAGGGGACACCGGGGAGCTGTTTTTT. Its protein product is CSARDPRTGDTGELFF.

This clonotype was seen at least ten times. The chain has TRBV12-3 or TRBV12-4 and TRBJ1-5; D is undetermined. Deletions cut 5 bases from V and 1 base from J, with 12 bases between. This CDR3 region has 15 residues. In DNA, the CDR3 is TGTGCCAGCAGTGCGGCGCGAGTAAGCAATCAGCCCCAGCATTTT. Translating it yields CASSAARVSNQPQHF.

Only a few counts were recorded for this clonotype. V is TRBV12-3 or TRBV12-4 and J is TRBJ2-5; 8 bases agree with TRBD1. This CDR3 is 15 amino acids long. The V gene end was trimmed by 6 bases and the J gene end by 7 bases; junction bases not matched to a gene: 13. CDR3 sequence reads: CASSISRDRFVTQYF. The CDR3 nucleotides read TGTGCCAGCAGCATTAGCAGGGACAGGTTCGTGACCCAGTACTTC.

This clonotype was seen ten or more times. The chain joins TRBV27 to TRBJ1-4; weak D call: TRBD1 (5 bases). V lost 2 bases and J 8 bases, leaving 12 bases between the germline ends. The CDR3 sequence is 14 residues long. Germline-derived CDR1 and CDR2 are MNHEY and SMNVEV (reference sequence). This chain's CDR3 is CASSLMAGTEKLFF. The DNA of the CDR3 is TGTGCCAGCAGTTTAATGGCAGGGACGGAAAAACTGTTTTTT.

This clonotype turned up a few times. V and J are TRBV6-1 and TRBJ2-2; no clear D gene. This CDR3 spans 14 amino acids. The V gene lost 3 bases and the J gene lost 2 bases, with 7 bases spanning the gap. Germline V gene lookup returns CDR1 MNHNS and CDR2 SASEGT. Here the CDR3 DNA reads TGTGCCAGCAGTGATGGGCGCAACACCGGGGAGCTGTTTTTT. It specifies CASSDGRNTGELFF.

The chain carries TRBV6-1 and TRBJ2-5; perhaps TRBD2 as D (5 bases). Germline V lookup: CDR1 MNHNS, CDR2 SASEGT. Trimming left V 7 bases short and J 3 bases short, with 18 bases between. This CDR3 region has 15 residues. CDR3 residues: CASINVVTSEETQYF. CDR3 nucleotides: TGTGCCAGCATCAACGTAGTTACTAGTGAAGAGACCCAGTACTTC.

This clonotype was picked up a small number of times. V and J are TRBV19 and TRBJ1-1, with a weak D call TRBD1 (5 bases). The CDR3 has 15 amino acids. Germline V gives CDR1 LNHDA, CDR2 SQIVND (reference sequence). V was trimmed by 3 bases and J by 4 bases, leaving 15 bases between them. The CDR3 sequence is CASSMKRGTGTEAFF. The CDR3 region has the DNA TGTGCCAGTAGTATGAAAAGGGGAACGGGCACTGAAGCTTTCTTT.

The chain couples TRBV7-9 to TRBJ2-6; TRBD1 aligns across 9 bases. The CDR3 is 17 residues long. Germline V gene sequence: CDR1 SEHNR, CDR2 FQNEAQ (reference sequence). V lost 6 bases, J lost 0 bases, and 6 bases stayed unmatched. CDR3 region: CASRGTGGYSGANVLTF. The DNA for the CDR3 is TGTGCCAGCAGAGGAACAGGGGGCTACTCTGGGGCCAACGTCCTGACTTTC.

The table lists this clonotype with many counts. The rearrangement links TRBV2 to TRBJ2-7, with D possibly being TRBD1 (5 bases). The CDR3 has 12 residues. V lost 7 bases and J lost 3, with 10 bases in between. Germline lookup yields CDR1 SNHLY and CDR2 FYNNEI. The CDR3 is CASKQVRYEQYF. For the CDR3, the DNA is TGTGCCAGCAAACAGGTGCGCTACGAGCAGTACTTC.

This clonotype has a count of ten or more. V usage is TRBV7-8 and J usage is TRBJ2-7; D is possibly TRBD1 (6 bases). Germline assignment: CDR1 SGHVS and CDR2 FQNEAQ. V was pared by 4 bases and J by 4 bases, with 17 bases between. This CDR3 has 15 amino acids. The CDR3 DNA reads TGTGCCAGCAGCTACAAAGTCAGGGGCCCTTACGAGCAGTACTTC. Translation gives CASSYKVRGPYEQYF.

This clonotype was observed a single time. Here the CDR3 reads CSARDGDRTTDTQYF. DNA of the CDR3: TGCAGTGCTAGAGATGGGGACAGGACCACAGATACGCAGTATTTT. V usage is TRBV20-1 and J usage is TRBJ2-3; 8 bases line up with TRBD1. The trim removed 0 bases at V and 2 bases at J, leaving 4 bases unmatched. Germline V CDR1 and CDR2: DFQATT, SNEGSKA (reference sequence). This CDR3 comprises 15 residues.

This chain connects TRBV27 to TRBJ1-5; D gene ambiguous. CDR1 and CDR2 from the germline V gene are MNHEY and SMNVEV (reference sequence). V was pared by 3 bases and J by 5 bases, with 8 bases between. There are 13 residues in the CDR3. CDR3 DNA sequence: TGTGCCAGCAGTTTGACGGAACATCAGCCCCAGCATTTT. It translates to CASSLTEHQPQHF.

This clonotype has only a few counts. The CDR3 loop reads CSVEWQATGEQYF. CDR3 DNA: TGCAGCGTTGAGTGGCAGGCGACAGGCGAGCAGTACTTC. The chain employs TRBV29-1 and TRBJ2-7, with a weak D call TRBD1 (6 bases). V lost 3 bases and J lost 6, with 15 bases in between. Germline V gene lookup returns CDR1 SQVTM and CDR2 ANQGSEA. CDR3 length: 13 residues.

The chain joins TRBV5-5 to TRBJ2-6; tentative D call: TRBD1 (5 bases). This CDR3 is built from 14 residues. The V and J ends lost 4 bases and 4 bases respectively, with 9 bases between them. Germline V gene lookup returns CDR1 SGHKS and CDR2 YYEKEE (reference sequence). The CDR3, as DNA: TGTGCCAGCAGCCCCAGGACAGGGGCCAACGTCCTGACTTTC. This sequence encodes CASSPRTGANVLTF. Complete variable domain (other parts from reference TRBV5-5 and TRBJ2-6): DAGVTQSPTHLIKTRGQQVTLRCSPISGHKSVSWYQQVLGQGPQFIFQYYEKEERGRGNFPDRFSARQFPNYSSELNVNALLLGDSALYLCASSPRTGANVLTFGAGSRLTVL.

The rearrangement joins TRBV3-1 to TRBJ2-1; 7 nucleotides align to TRBD1. CDR3 size: 16 residues. The J segment lost 5 bases and the V segment lost 1 base, leaving 8 bases of the junction unmatched. CDR1 and CDR2 (germline): LGHDT, YNNKEL (reference sequence). The CDR3 loop reads CASSQVGRGRDNEQFF. Here the CDR3 DNA reads TGTGCCAGCAGCCAAGTCGGTAGGGGGCGCGACAATGAGCAGTTCTTC.